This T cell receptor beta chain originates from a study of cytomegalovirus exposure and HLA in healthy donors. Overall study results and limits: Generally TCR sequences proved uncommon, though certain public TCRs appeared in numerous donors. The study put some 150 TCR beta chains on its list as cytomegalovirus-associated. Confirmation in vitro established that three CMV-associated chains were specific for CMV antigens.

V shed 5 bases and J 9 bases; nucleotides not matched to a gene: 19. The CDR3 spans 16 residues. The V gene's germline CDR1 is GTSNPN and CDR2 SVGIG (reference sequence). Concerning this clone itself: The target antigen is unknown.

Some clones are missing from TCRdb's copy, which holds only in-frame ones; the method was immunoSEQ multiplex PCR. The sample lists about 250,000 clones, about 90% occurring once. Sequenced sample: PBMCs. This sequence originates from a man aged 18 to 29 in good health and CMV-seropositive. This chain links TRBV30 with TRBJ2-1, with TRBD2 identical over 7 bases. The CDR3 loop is CAWGRGTGRSFGEQFF. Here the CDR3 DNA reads TGTGCCTGGGGGAGGGGTACGGGCCGCAGCTTTGGTGAGCAGTTCTTC. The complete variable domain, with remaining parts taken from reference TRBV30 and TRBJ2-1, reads SQTIHQWPATLVQPVGSPLSLECTVEGTSNPNLYWYRQAAGRGLQLLFYSVGIGQISSEVPQNLSASRPQDRQFILSSKKLLLSDSGFYLCAWGRGTGRSFGEQFFGPGTRLTVL.